This T cell receptor beta chain was captured by sequencing in a study of T cells in tumors after PD-1 blockade (dated by TCRdb to the late 2010s). About the study as a whole: Prior checkpoint blockade, systemic immunosuppressant use, and recent radiotherapy or other anti-cancer therapy within 4 weeks were grounds for patient exclusion. Treatment consisted of either cemiplimab 350 mg every 2 weeks or pembrolizumab 200 mg every 3 weeks. A subset of patients also received ongoing daily vismodegib 150 mg during anti-PD-1 treatment. On average, peripheral blood samples had 95,000 to 120,000 TCR templates (range roughly 24,000-257,772) and 35,000 to 45,000 unique clonotypes. Paired single-cell RNA and TCR sequencing was performed on site-matched tumors from BCC or SCC patients before and after anti-PD-1 therapy. To compare clonotypes in blood and tumor, bulk TCR sequencing was done on nine to eleven peripheral blood samples taken from roughly 5 patients. RECIST version 1.1 was used to evaluate clinical response.

The germline V gene provides CDR1 SNHLY and CDR2 FYNNEI. The germline ends are 10 bases apart after V is trimmed by 4 bases and J by 6 bases. Taken from cysteine to phenylalanine, the CDR3 has 12 residues. CDR3 DNA is the only sequence kept; it has 36 bases, read in frame from the first base. Findings and caveats that apply to the study as a whole: Where the novel T cell clones came from was not identified, and possible sources could include lymphoid organs or rare unexpanded clones inside the tumor or in the tumor periphery. Approximately 38% of tumor TCR clonotypes were found in blood, and some novel exhausted tumor clones appeared in pre-treatment blood, suggesting peripheral recruitment.

The immunoSEQ platform was used for deep TCRbeta sequencing. Per the source publication's procedure: Only productive rearrangements were exported from the immunoSEQ Analyzer for further analysis. T cell phenotypes were assigned to bulk TCRbeta clonotypes by matching the clonotypes to single-cell RNA+TCR-seq clones that had the same TCRbeta sequence. Clone enrichment in tumor was calculated as tumor frequency divided by PBMC frequency from bulk TCR sequencing. GLIPH was used to group TCRs into specificity groups, clusters of distinct TCRs likely recognizing common antigens via shared CDR3 motifs. The table comes from immuneACCESS by way of TCRdb, which keeps in-frame sequences with V and J called. Part of the clones is missing from these tables; in studies checked, under half for an unresolved V gene and the rest for unknown reasons. The DNA gave D and trimming, while V, J and clone size come from that table. The sample data list under 40,000 clones, and 73% of these were observed just once. 40% of the sample comes from the top ten.

Interpreted using the paper, the time point label stands for: after anti-PD-1 therapy. Genomic DNA extracted from tumor biopsies or peripheral blood was used for bulk TCRbeta sequencing, with input ranging from roughly 616 ng to 6,500 ng. Every patient had histologically proven advanced or metastatic basal or squamous cell carcinoma and was a poor candidate for surgical resection. The basal cell carcinoma cohort was made up of roughly ten patients, and bulk tumor TCR sequencing was performed for roughly 8 of these patients. Concerning this clone: Its recognized antigen is unknown. No base quality values were provided; no much bigger clone lies one nucleotide off.

The sequence joins TRBV2 to TRBJ2-7; TRBD2 is perhaps the D gene, given 6 matching bases. The sequence came from a human donor with basal cell carcinoma. Sequenced material: PBMCs, taken after anti-PD-1 treatment. The bases are TGTGCCAGCAGTGGCGGCGGGGCCGAGCAGTACTTC. Translated, it gives CASSGGGAEQYF.